This T cell receptor (beta chain) derives from a study of identical twins. Study observations and caveats: In beta out-of-frame sequences, the excess sharing between twins was weaker.

In its sample, this clonotype was seen a few times. Its cognate antigen is unknown. This CDR3 contains 13 residues. Trimming took 0 bases from V and 5 from J, leaving 7 bases between them. CDR1 is SGHRS and CDR2 is YFSETQ in the germline V gene. From the 5' RACE reads, TCRdb called clonotypes with MiXCR, one entry per CDR3 protein. The sample lists some 500,000 distinct CDR3 sequences; roughly a fifth were seen once. This sample also belongs to another study, concerning T cells expressing NK-cell markers. That paper adds: Several donors likewise had their CD3+CD56-NKG2C+ fraction led by these clonotypes.

The rearrangement joins TRBV5-1 to TRBJ2-3; D uncertain. The specimen sequenced was CD4+ T cells sorted from blood. The source of this sequence is a woman aged 18-29 years in good health. DNA of the CDR3: TGCGCCAGCAGCTTGGTGGCGGAAGATACGCAGTATTTT. Its translation is CASSLVAEDTQYF.